A single sample is the source of the 25 T cell receptor beta chains below, sequenced in a study of blood T cell repertoires in COVID-19. The data were produced by immunoSEQ multiplex PCR, yet TCRdb's version contains in-frame clones alone and is incomplete. Found here are some 120,000 clones, around four fifths of them singletons; the top ten hold approximately 7.6%. Sequencing used peripheral blood. These receptors were obtained from a man between 65 and 85 years old with active or convalescent COVID-19.

The chain combines TRBV5-1 with TRBJ2-7, with D perhaps TRBD1 (5 bases). The CDR3 sequence is 16 residues long. Germline V gene data show CDR1 as SGHRS and CDR2 as YFSETQ. Trimming cost V 0 bases and J 2 bases, with 15 bases left between them. CDR3 coding DNA: TGCGCCAGCAGCTTGGCCTCAGGGATGCCGCCCTACGAGCAGTACTTC. Its protein product is CASSLASGMPPYEQYF.

The CDR3 sequence: CASSRGAGGDYGYTF. Here the CDR3 DNA reads TGCGCCAGCAGCCGGGGGGCAGGGGGCGACTATGGCTACACCTTC. The rearrangement uses TRBV5-1 and TRBJ1-2, with TRBD1 matching over 8 bases. This CDR3 has 15 amino acids. J lost 3 bases, V lost 4 bases, and 8 bases had no gene match. In germline, CDR1 is SGHRS, CDR2 YFSETQ. Filled out from reference TRBV5-1 and TRBJ1-2, the complete variable domain reads KAGVTQTPRYLIKTRGQQVTLSCSPISGHRSVSWYQQTPGQGLQFLFEYFSETQRNKGNFPGRFSGRQFSNSRSEMNVSTLELGDSALYLCASSRGAGGDYGYTFGSGTRLTVV.

V is TRBV18 and J is TRBJ1-2; TRBD1 matches 11 bases. The CDR3 spans 15 residues. Germline V gene sequence: CDR1 KGHSH, CDR2 LQKENI. Trimming removed 1 base from V and 2 bases from J; junction bases left unmatched: 0. The CDR3 spells CASSPRDRGNYGYTF. For the CDR3, the DNA is TGTGCCAGCTCACCACGGGACAGGGGGAACTATGGCTACACCTTC.

This CDR3 reads CSVGAGYGYTF. For the CDR3, the DNA is TGCAGCGTTGGAGCAGGCTATGGCTACACCTTC. The chain uses TRBV29-1 and TRBJ1-2; D is uncertain. Germline CDR1 is SQVTM and CDR2 is ANQGSEA. The V gene lost 4 bases and the J gene lost 4 bases, with 7 bases spanning the gap. The CDR3 has 11 residues.

In its sample, this clone was seen a few times. The V and J genes are TRBV18 and TRBJ1-2; D is ambiguous. From germline, CDR1 is KGHSH and CDR2 LQKENI. The CDR3 is made up of 15 amino acids. V dropped 6 bases and J dropped 2 bases, with 16 bases sitting between them. The chain's CDR3 is CASSPRAGFNYGYTF. CDR3 DNA: TGTGCCAGCTCCCCTAGAGCGGGTTTCAACTATGGCTACACCTTC.

The genes are TRBV28 and TRBJ2-7; TRBD2 agrees at 8 bases. CDR1 and CDR2 (germline): MDHEN, SYDVKM. The V segment lost 5 bases and the J segment 1 base; nucleotides outside the gene matches: 7. The CDR3 is 15 amino acids. The CDR3 nucleotides are TGTGCCAGCAGTCCTGAGCGGGAGATGTCCTACGAGCAGTACTTC. Translation gives CASSPEREMSYEQYF.

Regarding this clone: The junction does not match germline at one end; this may be a read error. V usage is TRBV6-5 and J usage is TRBJ1-2; TRBD1 aligns across 10 bases. This CDR3 spans 11 amino acids. The germline gives CDR1 MNHEY, CDR2 SVGAGI. The CDR3 nucleotides read TGTGCCAGCACCGGGACAGGGGCAGTAGGCTTC. Amino acid sequence: CASTGTGAVGF.

This clone appeared a single time. The chain joins TRBV7-3 to TRBJ2-1; TRBD2 aligns across 8 bases. Germline loops: CDR1 SGHTA, CDR2 FQGTGA. This CDR3 spans 16 amino acids. V lost 5 bases, J lost 1 base, and 7 bases stayed unmatched. CDR3: CASSTGGVRSYNEQFF. The CDR3 nucleotides read TGTGCCAGCAGCACCGGGGGGGTCAGGTCCTACAATGAGCAGTTCTTC.

The chain employs TRBV9 and TRBJ1-5; D gene unclear. The V end lost 4 bases, the J end lost 6 bases, and 11 bases lay between the germline ends. Germline CDR1 reads SGDLS; CDR2 reads YYNGEE. This CDR3 contains 13 residues. The CDR3 loop is CASSPPSGQPQHF. Here the CDR3 DNA reads TGTGCCAGCAGCCCCCCCTCGGGTCAGCCCCAGCATTTT.

The chain employs TRBV4-2 and TRBJ1-1; 8 positions match TRBD1. Trimming took 0 bases from V and 2 from J; bases not matched to a gene: 2. Germline V gene lookup returns CDR1 LGHNA and CDR2 YNFKEQ. This CDR3 has 15 amino acids. The CDR3 reads CASSQDGQGNTEAFF. Here the CDR3 DNA reads TGTGCCAGCAGCCAAGATGGACAGGGCAACACTGAAGCTTTCTTT.

The rearrangement links TRBV6-6 to TRBJ1-4, with D possibly matching TRBD1 (5 bases). CDR3 size: 16 residues. The V gene's germline CDR1 is MNHNY and CDR2 SVGAGI (reference sequence). The V end was cut by 6 bases, the J end by 3 bases, with 17 bases between. Here the CDR3 DNA reads TGTGCCAGCAGGCACCTCGGGGGGAAGGCTAATGAAAAACTGTTTTTT. Translation: CASRHLGGKANEKLFF.

The rearrangement uses TRBV18 and TRBJ2-1; perhaps TRBD1 as D (5 bases). The germline V and J ends were trimmed by 1 base and 6 bases, with 13 bases remaining between them. The CDR3 runs to 15 residues. CDR1 KGHSH and CDR2 LQKENI come from the germline V gene. The CDR3: CASSPQQGSRNEQFF. The DNA of the CDR3 is TGTGCCAGCTCACCACAGCAGGGTTCTCGCAATGAGCAGTTCTTC.

The chain links TRBV7-2 to TRBJ2-5; TRBD1 might be the D (6 bases). The CDR3 is 14 residues long. Germline V lookup: CDR1 SGHTA, CDR2 FQGNSA. The V and J ends lost 2 bases and 3 bases respectively, with 10 bases between them. CDR3 sequence reads: CASSLTGWKETQYF. As DNA, the CDR3 is TGTGCCAGCAGCTTAACAGGGTGGAAAGAGACCCAGTACTTC.

J is TRBJ1-1 and V is TRBV19, with D maybe TRBD1 (6 bases). V was pared by 4 bases and J by 6 bases, with 21 bases between. Germline CDR1 LNHDA, CDR2 SQIVND (reference sequence). The CDR3 has 16 residues. This chain's CDR3 is CASSRDTLRGISEAFF. Written as DNA, the CDR3 is TGTGCCAGTAGTAGGGACACCCTGAGGGGGATCTCTGAAGCTTTCTTT.

This clone was recorded once. The chain employs TRBV7-6 and TRBJ1-3; weak D call: TRBD1 (5 bases). Germline lookup yields CDR1 SGHVS and CDR2 FNYEAQ. The CDR3 loop spans 15 amino acids. V lost 2 bases and J 0 bases, leaving 8 bases between the germline ends. The CDR3 DNA follows: TGTGCCAGCAGCTTAAGACAGACCTCTGGAAACACCATATATTTT. Amino acid sequence: CASSLRQTSGNTIYF.

The chain recombines TRBV5-1 with TRBJ2-7; 9 bases are a match to TRBD1. The V gene end was trimmed by 4 bases and the J gene end by 3 bases; junction bases not matched to a gene: 5. The CDR3 loop spans 14 amino acids. Germline lookup yields CDR1 SGHRS and CDR2 YFSETQ. The CDR3 sequence is CASSTGQGYYEQYF. The CDR3 DNA reads TGCGCCAGCAGCACCGGACAGGGGTACTACGAGCAGTACTTC.

The chain recombines TRBV7-3 with TRBJ2-1, with TRBD1 matching over 10 bases. Germline CDR1 reads SGHTA; CDR2 reads FQGTGA. With V trimmed by 5 bases and J by 0 bases, 10 bases remained unmatched. The CDR3 covers 18 residues. CDR3 bases: TGTGCCAGCAGCATCAACCCGGGACAGGGGAGCTCCTACAATGAGCAGTTCTTC. This codes for CASSINPGQGSSYNEQFF. Variable domain in full (rest from reference TRBV7-3 and TRBJ2-1): GAGVSQTPSNKVTEKGKYVELRCDPISGHTALYWYRQSLGQGPEFLIYFQGTGAADDSGLPNDRFFAVRPEGSVSTLKIQRTERGDSAVYLCASSINPGQGSSYNEQFFGPGTRLTVL.

The chain has TRBV6-2 or TRBV6-3 and TRBJ2-1; 7 nucleotides agree with TRBD1. V shed 3 bases, J shed 7 bases, and the junction held 6 bases outside the gene matches. Germline CDR1 is MNHEY and CDR2 is SVGEGT. CDR3 length: 14 amino acids. The DNA of the CDR3 is TGTGCCAGCAGTTATTCGGACAGGTGGAATGAGCAGTTCTTC. Amino acids: CASSYSDRWNEQFF.

The V call is TRBV18, the J call TRBJ1-2, with TRBD1 matching 9 bases. CDR3 size: 12 residues. Germline assignment: CDR1 KGHSH and CDR2 LQKENI. J gave up 5 bases and V 8 bases, and 3 bases lay outside the gene matches. The CDR3 sequence is CASGQGNYGYTF. Here the CDR3 DNA reads TGTGCCAGCGGACAGGGGAATTATGGCTACACCTTC.

This chain connects TRBV24-1 to TRBJ2-1; the match to TRBD1 covers 8 bases. The CDR3 is 18 amino acids. The V segment lost 1 base and the J segment 5 bases; nucleotides outside the gene matches: 12. Germline values: CDR1 KGHDR, CDR2 SFDVKD. DNA for the CDR3: TGTGCCACCAGTGATTTTAAGGGACAGGCGATCTTAGACAATGAGCAGTTCTTC. As protein: CATSDFKGQAILDNEQFF.

The gene calls are TRBV9 and TRBJ1-2; D is ambiguous. This CDR3 has 14 amino acids. Trimming cost V 0 bases and J 8 bases, with 14 bases left between them. Looked up from germline, CDR1 is SGDLS and CDR2 is YYNGEE. Here the CDR3 reads CASSVDRGPSGYTF. CDR3 bases: TGTGCCAGCAGCGTAGATAGAGGCCCTAGCGGCTACACCTTC.

The chain recombines TRBV18 with TRBJ2-3; TRBD2 aligns across 13 bases. CDR1 and CDR2 from the germline V gene are KGHSH and LQKENI. The length of the CDR3 is 15 residues. Germline trimming cut 5 bases from V and 4 bases from J; bases unmatched to any gene: 3. CDR3 DNA sequence: TGTGCCAGCTCATCGGGACTAGCGGGACCAGATACGCAGTATTTT. Amino acids: CASSSGLAGPDTQYF. Combining the CDR3 with reference TRBV18 and TRBJ2-3 gives the whole variable domain NAGVMQNPRHLVRRRGQEARLRCSPMKGHSHVYWYRQLPEEGLKFMVYLQKENIIDESGMPKERFSAEFPKEGPSILRIQQVVRGDSAAYFCASSSGLAGPDTQYFGPGTRLTVL.

This sequence joins TRBV4-3 and TRBJ2-1, with D hard to call. The V end was cut by 0 bases, the J end by 9 bases, with 9 bases between. Germline V gene data show CDR1 as LGHNA and CDR2 as YSLEER. The CDR3 sequence is 13 residues long. The CDR3 is CASSQDRRVEQFF. CDR3 DNA sequence: TGCGCCAGCAGCCAAGATCGCCGCGTTGAGCAGTTCTTC.

The CDR3 protein is CASSLLHSGGDSTDTQYF. The CDR3 DNA reads as TGTGCCAGCAGCCTTTTGCATAGCGGGGGGGATAGCACAGATACGCAGTATTTT. This chain uses TRBV4-2 with TRBJ2-3; 11 nucleotides match TRBD2. The CDR3 consists of 18 residues. The germline V gene encodes CDR1 LGHNA and CDR2 YNFKEQ. V gave up 4 bases and J gave up 0 bases; unmatched junction bases: 9.

This chain uses TRBV10-3 with TRBJ2-1, with 9 bases matching TRBD1. Germline-derived CDR1 and CDR2 are ENHRY and SYGVKD. The trim removed 7 bases at V and 3 bases at J, leaving 4 bases unmatched. The CDR3 totals 14 residues. The chain's CDR3 is CAIKPGQGYNEQFF. In DNA, the CDR3 is TGTGCCATCAAACCGGGACAGGGCTACAATGAGCAGTTCTTC.